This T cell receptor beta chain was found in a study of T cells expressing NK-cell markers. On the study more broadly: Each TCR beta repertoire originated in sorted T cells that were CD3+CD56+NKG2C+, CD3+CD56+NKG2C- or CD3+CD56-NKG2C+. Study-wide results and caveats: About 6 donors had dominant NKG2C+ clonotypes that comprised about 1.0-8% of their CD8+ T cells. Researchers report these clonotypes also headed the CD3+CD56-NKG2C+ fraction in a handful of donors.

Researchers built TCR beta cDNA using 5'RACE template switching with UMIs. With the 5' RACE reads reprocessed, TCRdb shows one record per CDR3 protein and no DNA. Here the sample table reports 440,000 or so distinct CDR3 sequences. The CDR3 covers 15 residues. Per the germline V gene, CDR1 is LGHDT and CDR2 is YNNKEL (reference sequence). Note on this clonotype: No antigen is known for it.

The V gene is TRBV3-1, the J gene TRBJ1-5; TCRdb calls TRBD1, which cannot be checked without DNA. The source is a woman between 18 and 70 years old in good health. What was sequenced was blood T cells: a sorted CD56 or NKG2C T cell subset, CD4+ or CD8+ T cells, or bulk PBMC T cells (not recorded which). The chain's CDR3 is CASSPLGTGNQPQHF.